Sequencing of this T cell receptor (beta chain) was carried out in a study of blood T cells in healthy people across ages. The study's findings and limits: More naive CD4+ cells and higher diversity were found in long-lived than in aged donors. The unsorted PBMCs prevented any conclusive comparison of naive versus antigen-experienced cells.

As concerns this clonotype: Its antigen is undetermined.

CDR3 size: 16 residues. With 6 bases clipped from V and 1 base from J, the junction kept 10 bases outside the gene matches. Then a second PCR, running about 7 to 11 cycles, was carried out with a sample-barcoded 5' primer and a J-beta primer mix. MiXCR, run by TCRdb on the 5' RACE reads, gives a single entry per CDR3 protein. The repertoire holds approximately 800,000 distinct CDR3 sequences, with 20% to 25% as singletons. The sample was also reused in another study, on T cells of mothers and their children. As that report states: Sample barcodes plus 2-4 random nucleotides came from the M1S primer. Similar thymic selection effects on TCR recombination output appear in pairs, both related and unrelated.

This chain joins TRBV12-3 or TRBV12-4 and TRBJ2-3; 7 nucleotides agree with TRBD2. The TCR was taken from a boy aged 10-17 years in good health. Sequencing input: blood. The CDR3 spells CASSRRGRARTDTQYF. The CDR3 DNA is TGTGCCAGCAGCCGGCGGGGGAGGGCCCGCACAGATACGCAGTATTTT.